Listed below are T cell receptor beta chains from one sample, sequenced in a study of T cell responses to AZD1222 COVID-19 vaccine. TCRdb's table, derived via immunoSEQ multiplex PCR, lists solely in-frame clones and lacks some. The data contain approximately 150,000 clones, roughly 90% of them seen just once; the ten biggest clones take up under 3.5%. The sequenced sample was peripheral blood, obtained on day 0 of AZD1222 vaccination. Receptor source: an adult in good health. The CDR3 runs from the conserved cysteine through the conserved F or W. Each record gives: CDR3 DNA, CDR3 protein, V gene, J gene, D gene, clone size. D genes are given only for firm matches. Clone size is shown for a subset of rows, as once, few, many or a class of expanded clone.

CDR3nt: TGTGCCAGCTCGTACAGGCGCTCTGGAAACACCATATATTTT; CDR3aa: CASSYRRSGNTIYF; v_gene: TRBV18; j_gene: TRBJ1-3; d_gene: NA; abundance: NA
CDR3nt: TGCGCCAGCAGCTTGCCCATTAGCGGGAGTGGTGATACGCAGTATTTT; CDR3aa: CASSLPISGSGDTQYF; v_gene: TRBV5-1; j_gene: TRBJ2-3; d_gene: TRBD2; abundance: NA
CDR3nt: TGTGCCAGCAGTTGGGCAGGGGGGAGTTCCGGGGAGCTGTTTTTT; CDR3aa: CASSWAGGSSGELFF; v_gene: TRBV6-5; j_gene: TRBJ2-2; d_gene: NA; abundance: NA
CDR3nt: TGCAGTGCTAGTTTGCAGCATGGCTACACCTTC; CDR3aa: CSASLQHGYTF; v_gene: TRBV20-1; j_gene: TRBJ1-2; d_gene: NA; abundance: once
CDR3nt: TGTGCCAGCAGCTGGACCACGCGAGGGTACCCCCCTTTCTACGAGCAGTACTTC; CDR3aa: CASSWTTRGYPPFYEQYF; v_gene: TRBV7-8; j_gene: TRBJ2-7; d_gene: NA; abundance: NA
CDR3nt: TGTGCCAGCAGTTTCGAAAGGACTGGCTATGGCTACACCTTC; CDR3aa: CASSFERTGYGYTF; v_gene: TRBV4-2; j_gene: TRBJ1-2; d_gene: NA; abundance: NA
CDR3nt: TGTGCCAGCAGCTTTGGTCGGGGGGTAAGCAATCAGCCCCAGCATTTT; CDR3aa: CASSFGRGVSNQPQHF; v_gene: TRBV7-9; j_gene: TRBJ1-5; d_gene: NA; abundance: NA
CDR3nt: TGTGCCAGCAGCTTAGCCCTAAACACTGAAGCTTTCTTT; CDR3aa: CASSLALNTEAFF; v_gene: TRBV7-9; j_gene: TRBJ1-1; d_gene: NA; abundance: NA
CDR3nt: TGCGCCAGCAGCCCCAGGCTTGGGAGCACAGATACGCAGTATTTT; CDR3aa: CASSPRLGSTDTQYF; v_gene: TRBV4-1; j_gene: TRBJ2-3; d_gene: NA; abundance: few
CDR3nt: TGTGCCAGCAGAGAGACAGGACCTTCGGCCCTCCACTTT; CDR3aa: CASRETGPSALHF; v_gene: TRBV2; j_gene: TRBJ1-6; d_gene: NA; abundance: NA
CDR3nt: TGTGCCAGCAGTCTCCAGGGACAGGGGGCGGTTGGCTACACCTTC; CDR3aa: CASSLQGQGAVGYTF; v_gene: TRBV2; j_gene: TRBJ1-2; d_gene: TRBD1; abundance: once
CDR3nt: TGTGCCAGCAGCCGGGGACTAGCGGGGGGGCTTGGGGCCAACGTCCTGACTTTC; CDR3aa: CASSRGLAGGLGANVLTF; v_gene: TRBV4-2; j_gene: TRBJ2-6; d_gene: TRBD2; abundance: NA
CDR3nt: TGTGCCAGCAGTGGTGGGGAAGGGAAACGAGGGGAGCTGTTTTTT; CDR3aa: CASSGGEGKRGELFF; v_gene: TRBV7-9; j_gene: TRBJ2-2; d_gene: NA; abundance: NA
CDR3nt: TGTGCCAGCAGCCCCGAGGCGGGAGGGCCAGATACGCAGTATTTT; CDR3aa: CASSPEAGGPDTQYF; v_gene: TRBV13; j_gene: TRBJ2-3; d_gene: TRBD2; abundance: NA
CDR3nt: TGCGCCAGCAGCCAAGAAGGGACCCGGAATCAGCAGTTCTTC; CDR3aa: CASSQEGTRNQQFF; v_gene: TRBV4-1; j_gene: TRBJ2-1; d_gene: NA; abundance: NA
CDR3nt: TGTGCCAGCTCACCCGCAGTCTCCTACGAGCAGTACTTC; CDR3aa: CASSPAVSYEQYF; v_gene: TRBV18; j_gene: TRBJ2-7; d_gene: NA; abundance: NA
CDR3nt: TGTGCCAGTAGTCCGGACAGTCTTCCTGAAGCTTTCTTT; CDR3aa: CASSPDSLPEAFF; v_gene: TRBV19; j_gene: TRBJ1-1; d_gene: NA; abundance: NA
CDR3nt: TGTGCCTGGAGTTTAAGGGGGCTGCGGTCTGGAAACACCATATATTTT; CDR3aa: CAWSLRGLRSGNTIYF; v_gene: TRBV30; j_gene: TRBJ1-3; d_gene: TRBD1; abundance: NA
CDR3nt: TGTGCCAGCAGCTTAGCCCTGACCTACGAGCAGTACTTC; CDR3aa: CASSLALTYEQYF; v_gene: TRBV7-9; j_gene: TRBJ2-7; d_gene: NA; abundance: few
CDR3nt: TGTGCCAGCAGTAGAGTTGACAGTACTGGGGCCAACGTCCTGACTTTC; CDR3aa: CASSRVDSTGANVLTF; v_gene: TRBV6-2/TRBV6-3; j_gene: TRBJ2-6; d_gene: NA; abundance: NA
CDR3nt: TGCGCCAGCAGCTTCACGGGACAGGGGAACACTGAAGCTTTCTTT; CDR3aa: CASSFTGQGNTEAFF; v_gene: TRBV5-1; j_gene: TRBJ1-1; d_gene: TRBD1; abundance: NA
CDR3nt: TGCGCCAGCAGCGAAACCGTAGGGAACTATGGCTACACCTTC; CDR3aa: CASSETVGNYGYTF; v_gene: TRBV5-1; j_gene: TRBJ1-2; d_gene: NA; abundance: few
CDR3nt: TGTGCCAGCCTTCTTAGCAGGGGAAACATTCAGTACTTC; CDR3aa: CASLLSRGNIQYF; v_gene: TRBV2; j_gene: TRBJ2-4; d_gene: NA; abundance: NA
CDR3nt: TGTGCCAGCAGCTTAGTCCTAGCGGGAGGGAGGGGTCGCACAGATACGCAGTATTTT; CDR3aa: CASSLVLAGGRGRTDTQYF; v_gene: TRBV11-2; j_gene: TRBJ2-3; d_gene: TRBD2; abundance: NA
CDR3nt: TGCGCCAGCAGCCAAGCGGTGGGGGCGGGAAATCGGTATGCCGGGGAGCTGTTTTTT; CDR3aa: CASSQAVGAGNRYAGELFF; v_gene: TRBV4-1; j_gene: TRBJ2-2; d_gene: NA; abundance: once
CDR3nt: TGTGCCAGCCGCCCCAATACCGGGACAGGGCAGTATTTT; CDR3aa: CASRPNTGTGQYF; v_gene: TRBV7-9; j_gene: TRBJ2-3; d_gene: TRBD1; abundance: NA